The 5 T cell receptor beta chains in this list originate from one sample, sequenced in a study of blood T cells in healthy people across ages. A sample-barcoded 5' primer and a J-beta primer mix were used in a second PCR of roughly 7 to 12 cycles. TCRdb itself ran the 5' RACE reads through MiXCR, one entry per CDR3 protein. The data hold 1,500,000 or so distinct CDR3 sequences, with roughly 60% observed a single time. Sample: blood. These receptors were taken from a man between 18 and 35 years old in good health.

This chain links TRBV14 with TRBJ2-5; D ambiguous. Trimming left V 2 bases short and J 2 bases short, with 9 bases between. The germline CDR1 and CDR2 sequences are SGHDN and FVKESK. The CDR3 spans 14 residues. The CDR3 region has the DNA TGTGCCAGCAGCCAACGACCATGGCAAGAGACCCAGTACTTC. This codes for CASSQRPWQETQYF.

With respect to this clonotype: Mismatch with germline at one junction end may stem from a read error. J is TRBJ2-7 and V is TRBV7-2; the match to TRBD2 covers 7 bases. This CDR3 has 14 amino acids. From germline, CDR1 is SGHTA and CDR2 FQGNSA. The CDR3 loop is CASRRSNGDYEQHF. In nucleotides, the CDR3 is TGTGCCAGCAGACGCAGTAATGGGGACTACGAGCAGCACTTC. The full variable domain, in which reference TRBV7-2 and TRBJ2-7 provide the parts outside the CDR3, is GAGVSQSPSNKVTEKGKDVELRCDPISGHTALYWYRQSLGQGLEFLIYFQGNSAPDKSGLPSDRFSAERTGGSVSTLTIQRTQQEDSAVYLCASRRSNGDYEQHFGPGTRLTVT.

This clonotype showed up just once. The chain uses TRBV28 and TRBJ1-2; D unclear. Germline CDR1 reads MDHEN; CDR2 reads SYDVKM. The length of the CDR3 is 14 residues. The V end lost 10 bases, the J end lost 2 bases, and 17 bases lay between the germline ends. CDR3 DNA: TGTGCCACCGACGACCGGCAGGAGAACTATGGCTACACCTTC. Translated, it gives CATDDRQENYGYTF.

This clonotype was counted many times. The CDR3 spells CASSQMGQGNTEAFF. The CDR3 DNA follows: TGCGCCAGCAGCCAGATGGGACAGGGGAACACTGAAGCTTTCTTT. V gene TRBV4-1 combines with J gene TRBJ1-1; 9 bases map to TRBD1. In germline, CDR1 is MGHRA, CDR2 YSYEKL. The ends lost 3 bases at V and 1 base at J; junction bases unmatched: 3. This CDR3 has 15 amino acids.

This clonotype was counted only a few times. The germline gene is not matched at one end of the junction; a read error may be the cause. V gene TRBV29-1 combines with J gene TRBJ2-5; 7 bases fit TRBD2. Germline V CDR1 and CDR2: SQVTM, ANQGSEA. The CDR3 spans 13 residues. The CDR3 nucleotides are TGTAGCGTTGCCCCTAGCGGCGAAGAGACCCAGTACTTC. It translates to CSVAPSGEETQYF.